This is a list of T cell receptor beta chains from one sample in a study of shared clonotypes between healthy human individuals. The method was immunoSEQ multiplex PCR; TCRdb's version includes in-frame clones alone and lacks a portion of them. The sample gives about 660,000 clones, about 74% of which show up once; 1.5% to 2% is in the top ten. The source material was memory CD4+ T cells sorted from blood. Source of these receptors: a woman aged 25 to 39 in good health. Each CDR3 is given with its conserved first and last residue. The D gene is left open where the match is weak. A clone size is listed for some rows: how often the clone was seen (once, few, many), or a class if it is expanded.

-	TRBJ1-5	TRBV18	-	CASSPRQGDSQPQHF	TGTGCCAGCTCCCCGAGGCAGGGTGATTCTCAGCCCCAGCATTTT
-	TRBJ1-6	TRBV28	-	CASTNQRGDFSPLHF	TGTGCCAGCACAAACCAACGCGGGGACTTTTCACCCCTCCACTTT
-	TRBJ2-2	TRBV7-9	-	CASSLLRRSDTGELFF	TGTGCCAGCAGCTTACTGAGGCGTAGTGACACCGGGGAGCTGTTTTTT
TRBD2	TRBJ2-1	TRBV5-1	-	CASSLVFERGRERQFF	TGCGCCAGCAGCTTGGTGTTTGAGCGGGGGCGCGAACGGCAGTTCTTC
-	TRBJ2-2	TRBV4-1	few	CASSLTDNTGELFF	TGCGCCAGCAGCCTGACAGACAACACCGGGGAGCTGTTTTTT
-	TRBJ2-3	TRBV7-2	-	CASSPYQRTDTQYF	TGTGCCAGCAGCCCGTACCAGAGGACAGATACGCAGTATTTT
-	TRBJ1-1	TRBV6-6	-	CASSYTQGMNTEAFF	TGTGCCAGCAGTTATACCCAGGGCATGAACACTGAAGCTTTCTTT
-	TRBJ2-7	TRBV2	-	CASSTRAARYEQYF	TGTGCCAGCAGTACGCGGGCGGCGCGATACGAGCAGTACTTC
TRBD2	TRBJ2-5	TRBV2	few	CASTLLAGGGETQYF	TGTGCCAGCACCTTACTAGCGGGAGGAGGAGAGACCCAGTACTTC
TRBD2	TRBJ2-4	TRBV5-4	few	CASSREGNVAKNIQYF	TGTGCCAGCAGCCGGGAGGGGAACGTAGCCAAAAACATTCAGTACTTC
TRBD1	TRBJ1-5	TRBV4-1	-	CASSQEGQDNQPQHF	TGCGCCAGCAGCCAAGAGGGACAGGATAATCAGCCCCAGCATTTT
TRBD1	TRBJ2-7	TRBV19	-	CASEGQGRGEQYF	TGTGCCAGTGAAGGACAGGGCCGTGGAGAGCAGTACTTC
-	TRBJ1-1	TRBV7-9	-	CATGVDTEAFF	TGTGCCACCGGGGTCGATACTGAAGCTTTCTTT
-	TRBJ2-3	TRBV5-4	-	CASSLGGLRPATQYF	TGTGCCAGCAGCCTGGGGGGGCTCCGTCCAGCTACGCAGTATTTT
TRBD2	TRBJ2-2	TRBV14	-	CASSQDVAGGPFGELFF	TGTGCCAGCAGCCAAGATGTAGCGGGAGGGCCATTTGGGGAGCTGTTTTTT
TRBD2	TRBJ2-1	TRBV6-6	once	CASSPGTSGRVDEQFF	TGTGCCAGCAGCCCCGGGACTAGCGGGAGGGTCGATGAGCAGTTCTTC
-	TRBJ2-5	TRBV19	once	CASSIGTLAESQETQYF	TGTGCCAGTAGTATAGGGACTCTAGCAGAAAGCCAAGAGACCCAGTACTTC
-	TRBJ1-3	TRBV7-8	-	CASRLGSGNTIYF	TGTGCCAGCAGGCTTGGCTCTGGAAACACCATATATTTT
TRBD1	TRBJ2-3	TRBV11-3	-	CASSSWTGLDTDTQYF	TGTGCCAGCAGCTCTTGGACAGGGCTGGACACAGATACGCAGTATTTT